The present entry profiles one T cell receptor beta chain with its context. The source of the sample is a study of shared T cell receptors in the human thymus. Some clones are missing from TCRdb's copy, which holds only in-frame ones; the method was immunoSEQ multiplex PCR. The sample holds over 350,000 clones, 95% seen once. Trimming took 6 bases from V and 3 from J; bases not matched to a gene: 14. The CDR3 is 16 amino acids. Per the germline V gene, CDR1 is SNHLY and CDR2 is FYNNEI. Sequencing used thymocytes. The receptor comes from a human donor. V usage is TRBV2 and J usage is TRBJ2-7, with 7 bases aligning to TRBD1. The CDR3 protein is CASSLFPDRVGYEQYF. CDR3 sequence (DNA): TGTGCCAGCAGCCTGTTCCCAGACAGGGTGGGCTACGAGCAGTACTTC.